The TCR beta chain under discussion was sequenced for a study of radiation and T cells in renal cell carcinoma. Study-wide results and caveats: No pretreatment tumor biopsies were available for baseline clonotypes.

Regarding this clone: Its specificity is unknown.

Time point noted: blood 4 weeks post-SBRT, at nephrectomy. The treatment: 15 Gy SBRT to primary tumor, nephrectomy 4 weeks later. Sequencing used immunoSEQ multiplex PCR; TCRdb keeps in-frame clones, though not all of them. The sample holds fewer than 85,000 clones, about 88% seen once. This CDR3 region has 18 residues. The ends lost 0 bases at V and 1 base at J; junction bases unmatched: 9. Germline V gene data show CDR1 as SGHVS and CDR2 as FQNEAQ. The J gene is TRBJ1-1, the V gene TRBV7-8; 9 bases fit TRBD1. Here the sequenced sample was blood, taken from a patient whose treatment included radiotherapy and nephrectomy. The receptor's source is a woman in her seventies with renal cell carcinoma. The CDR3 DNA is TGTGCCAGCAGCTTAGCGCGGGGGACAGGGTCTTCGAACACTGAAGCTTTCTTT. Residues: CASSLARGTGSSNTEAFF.